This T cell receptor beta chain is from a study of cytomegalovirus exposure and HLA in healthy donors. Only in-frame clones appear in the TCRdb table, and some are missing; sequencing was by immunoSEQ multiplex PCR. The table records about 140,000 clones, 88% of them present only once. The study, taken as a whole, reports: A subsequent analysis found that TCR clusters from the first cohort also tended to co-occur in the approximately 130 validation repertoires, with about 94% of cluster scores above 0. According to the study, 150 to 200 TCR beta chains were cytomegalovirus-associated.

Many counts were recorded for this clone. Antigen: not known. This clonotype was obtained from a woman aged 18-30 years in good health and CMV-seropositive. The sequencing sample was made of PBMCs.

The CDR3 DNA is TGCGCCAGCAGCCAAGGAGAGGGGGTCACCGGGGAGCTGTTTTTT. Protein sequence: CASSQGEGVTGELFF. The rearrangement joins TRBV4-3 to TRBJ2-2, with a weak D call TRBD1 (6 bases). CDR1 is LGHNA and CDR2 is YSLEER in the germline V gene. Trimming stripped 1 base from V and 4 bases from J, with 10 bases between. The CDR3 runs to 15 residues.